What follows are 29 T cell receptor beta chains derived from one specimen sequenced in a study of T cells in tuberculosis. Profiling relied on immunoSEQ multiplex PCR, and the TCRdb table lists in-frame clones only, not all of them. The table shows tens of thousands of clones, with around 90% occurring only once. Time point meaning: new active TB diagnosis, blood taken before or within 7 days of starting treatment. The input for sequencing was PBMCs, taken at tuberculosis diagnosis. The receptors were sampled from an adult with tuberculosis. Some clones in this sample may be carry-over from other donors' samples.

The gene calls are TRBV7-3 and TRBJ2-5, with 7 positions matching TRBD1. Trimming cost V 3 bases and J 5 bases; bases outside gene matches: 6. In germline, CDR1 is SGHTA, CDR2 FQGTGA. This CDR3 has 14 amino acids. As DNA, the CDR3 is TGTGCCAGCAGCTTGACAGGGCCGGGGGAGACCCAGTACTTC. Residues: CASSLTGPGETQYF.

The CDR3 DNA reads TGTGCCAGTAGTCTCGACAGGATGGGAGGCTACACCTTC. Protein sequence: CASSLDRMGGYTF. The V gene is TRBV19, the J gene TRBJ1-2; D may be TRBD1 (6 bases). V lost 5 bases and J 8 bases, leaving 15 bases between the germline ends. The germline CDR1 and CDR2 sequences are LNHDA and SQIVND (reference sequence). The CDR3 extends over 13 amino acids.

This chain links TRBV4-2 with TRBJ2-7; no reliable D call. CDR1 LGHNA and CDR2 YNFKEQ come from the germline V gene. Trimming removed 0 bases from V and 0 bases from J, with 6 bases in between. This CDR3 comprises 14 residues. The CDR3: CASSQDSLSYEQYF. The CDR3 nucleotides read TGTGCCAGCAGCCAAGATAGCCTCTCCTACGAGCAGTACTTC.

The V gene is TRBV7-3, the J gene TRBJ2-3; 8 bases line up with TRBD1. V trimming: 5 bases; J trimming: 5 bases; junction bases outside the gene matches: 3. The germline V gene encodes CDR1 SGHTA and CDR2 FQGTGA. The CDR3 has 13 amino acids. CDR3 protein: CASSKGTGDTQYF. The CDR3 coding sequence is TGTGCCAGCAGCAAGGGGACAGGAGATACGCAGTATTTT.

CDR3 sequence (DNA): TGCGCCAGCAGCTTGGGGGCCGCCGGCATCACAGATACGCAGTATTTT. It specifies CASSLGAAGITDTQYF. J is TRBJ2-3 and V is TRBV5-1; no reliable D call. Germline CDR1 and CDR2: SGHRS and YFSETQ. With 0 bases removed from V and 2 bases from J, the gap between germline ends came to 13 bases. This CDR3 comprises 16 residues.

The rearrangement links TRBV18 to TRBJ1-3; D unclear. Trimming removed 2 bases at V and 6 bases at J, with 11 bases between. Germline loops: CDR1 KGHSH, CDR2 LQKENI. The CDR3 is 14 residues long. CDR3 coding DNA: TGTGCCAGCTCACCAGGTCAGGAGGAAAACACCATATATTTT. This gives the protein CASSPGQEENTIYF. The full variable domain, completed using reference TRBV18 and TRBJ1-3, is NAGVMQNPRHLVRRRGQEARLRCSPMKGHSHVYWYRQLPEEGLKFMVYLQKENIIDESGMPKERFSAEFPKEGPSILRIQQVVRGDSAAYFCASSPGQEENTIYFGEGSWLTVV.

This chain joins TRBV19 and TRBJ1-2; tentative D call: TRBD1 (5 bases). Trimming removed 8 bases at V and 5 bases at J, with 15 bases between. The germline gives CDR1 LNHDA, CDR2 SQIVND (reference sequence). The CDR3 is 13 amino acids. CDR3 protein: CASRLDRGYGYTF. The DNA for the CDR3 is TGTGCCAGTCGACTCGATCGGGGGTATGGCTACACCTTC.

The chain links TRBV5-1 to TRBJ2-5; weak D call: TRBD1 (6 bases). Per the germline V gene, CDR1 is SGHRS and CDR2 is YFSETQ. V was shortened by 4 bases and J by 5 bases, with 6 bases between the two germline ends. The CDR3 consists of 11 residues. Here the CDR3 reads CASSGGETQYF. The DNA for the CDR3 is TGCGCCAGCAGCGGGGGCGAGACCCAGTACTTC.

The chain employs TRBV6-5 and TRBJ2-1; D is possibly TRBD2 (5 bases). The CDR3 spans 15 residues. Trimming removed 4 bases at V and 6 bases at J, with 16 bases between. CDR1 and CDR2 from the germline V gene are MNHEY and SVGAGI. The CDR3, as DNA: TGTGCCAGCAGTTCGGACCACAAGGCGGGCAATGAGCAGTTCTTC. It translates to CASSSDHKAGNEQFF.

The rearrangement uses TRBV9 and TRBJ2-7; 12 nucleotides line up with TRBD2. CDR3 size: 15 residues. V shed 4 bases and J 3 bases; nucleotides not matched to a gene: 5. Germline CDR1 and CDR2: SGDLS and YYNGEE. As DNA, the CDR3 is TGTGCCAGCAGCCGGACTAGCGGGGTGAGCTACGAGCAGTACTTC. As protein: CASSRTSGVSYEQYF.

The rearrangement links TRBV30 to TRBJ2-2, with 9 bases aligning to TRBD1. This CDR3 is built from 16 residues. After removal of 2 bases from V and 3 bases from J, the junction contained 7 bases not matched to a gene. CDR1 is GTSNPN and CDR2 is SVGIG in the germline V gene (reference sequence). Here the CDR3 DNA reads TGTGCCTGGAGTACCCGGACAGGGGTGGACACCGGGGAGCTGTTTTTT. Translation: CAWSTRTGVDTGELFF.

The chain uses TRBV18 and TRBJ2-7, with 11 bases fitting TRBD1. J gave up 0 bases and V 4 bases, and 2 bases lay outside the gene matches. CDR3 length equals 15 residues. The germline CDR1 and CDR2 sequences are KGHSH and LQKENI. This CDR3 is CASSQDRGLSYEQYF. The CDR3 DNA sequence: TGTGCCAGCTCACAGGACAGGGGGCTCTCCTACGAGCAGTACTTC.

This rearrangement joins TRBV11-2 to TRBJ2-2; maybe TRBD1 (5 bases). The CDR3 runs 17 residues. V gave up 7 bases and J gave up 0 bases, with 18 bases separating them. The germline V gene has CDR1 SGHAT and CDR2 FQNNGV. CDR3 DNA: TGTGCCAGCACCGAGTGGACAAGAGCCGCGAACACCGGGGAGCTGTTTTTT. Protein product: CASTEWTRAANTGELFF.

The rearrangement uses TRBV6-4 and TRBJ1-1; D gene unclear. The CDR3 consists of 13 residues. Trimming took off 5 bases at V and 0 bases at J, with 7 bases between the two ends. Germline CDR1 MRHNA, CDR2 SNTAGT. The CDR3 DNA sequence: TGTGCCAGCAGTTTAGCCATGAACACTGAAGCTTTCTTT. Its protein product is CASSLAMNTEAFF.

The chain couples TRBV6-1 to TRBJ2-7; 7 bases agree with TRBD2. Losses at the gene ends were 0 bases for V and 2 bases for J; bases not matched to a gene: 4. The CDR3 contains 15 residues. In germline, CDR1 is MNHNS, CDR2 SASEGT. CDR3 protein: CASSEAFAGAYEQYF. Here the CDR3 DNA reads TGTGCCAGCAGTGAAGCATTTGCGGGGGCCTACGAGCAGTACTTC.

The rearrangement links TRBV9 to TRBJ1-1; a weak D match, TRBD1 (5 bases). Germline CDR1 is SGDLS and CDR2 is YYNGEE. The CDR3 sequence is 14 residues long. Trimming stripped 0 bases from V and 5 bases from J, with 11 bases between. CDR3 sequence: CASSVDLGRTEAFF. CDR3 bases: TGTGCCAGCAGCGTAGACTTGGGGCGAACTGAAGCTTTCTTT.

V gene TRBV6-5 combines with J gene TRBJ1-2; 9 bases map to TRBD1. The V gene end was trimmed by 4 bases and the J gene end by 8 bases; junction bases not matched to a gene: 11. The CDR3 is 15 residues long. Germline CDR1 and CDR2: MNHEY and SVGAGI. CDR3 sequence: CASSSGSTGGRGYTF. CDR3 nucleotide sequence: TGTGCCAGCAGTTCAGGATCTACAGGGGGCAGGGGCTACACCTTC.

The rearrangement joins TRBV9 to TRBJ2-2; 8 bases line up with TRBD1. CDR3 length: 16 residues. The germline V gene encodes CDR1 SGDLS and CDR2 YYNGEE. Germline trimming cut 4 bases from V and 6 bases from J; bases unmatched to any gene: 11. The CDR3 region is CASSPPRTGRAGELFF. In DNA form, the CDR3 reads TGTGCCAGCAGCCCCCCCCGGACAGGGCGAGCCGGGGAGCTGTTTTTT.

The V gene is TRBV4-2, the J gene TRBJ2-7; weak D call: TRBD2 (6 bases). This CDR3 has 15 residues. The germline V and J ends were trimmed by 0 bases and 5 bases, with 14 bases remaining between them. From germline, CDR1 is LGHNA and CDR2 YNFKEQ. CDR3 in amino acids: CASSQEGTGVNEQYF. CDR3 nucleotides: TGTGCCAGCAGCCAAGAGGGGACGGGGGTGAACGAGCAGTACTTC.

The chain recombines TRBV2 with TRBJ2-2; 12 nucleotides line up with TRBD2. Trimming took 5 bases from V and 4 from J; bases not matched to a gene: 8. Germline V gene lookup returns CDR1 SNHLY and CDR2 FYNNEI. This CDR3 comprises 17 residues. CDR3 sequence: CASSRRRLAGATGELFF. CDR3 DNA sequence: TGTGCCAGCAGTAGGAGGAGACTAGCGGGGGCCACCGGGGAGCTGTTTTTT. The variable domain in full, with the rest retrieved from reference TRBV2 and TRBJ2-2, is EPEVTQTPSHQVTQMGQEVILRCVPISNHLYFYWYRQILGQKVEFLVSFYNNEISEKSEIFDDQFSVERPDGSNFTLKIRSTKLEDSAMYFCASSRRRLAGATGELFFGEGSRLTVL.

This chain links TRBV15 with TRBJ2-7, with TRBD2 identical over 9 bases. Trimming cost V 5 bases and J 6 bases; bases outside gene matches: 8. This CDR3 is 14 amino acids long. Germline values: CDR1 LNHNV, CDR2 YYDKDF (reference sequence). CDR3 residues: CATSAGLAPGEQYF. The CDR3 bases are TGTGCCACCAGCGCGGGACTAGCCCCCGGCGAGCAGTACTTC.

V usage is TRBV14 and J usage is TRBJ2-1; maybe TRBD1 (6 bases). Germline CDR1 reads SGHDN; CDR2 reads FVKESK. The V gene lost 2 bases and the J gene lost 8 bases, with 10 bases spanning the gap. The CDR3 totals 13 residues. The CDR3 DNA sequence: TGTGCCAGCAGCCAAATGGGGACATATGAGCAGTTCTTC. Residues: CASSQMGTYEQFF.

This chain uses TRBV15 with TRBJ2-7; TRBD1 aligns across 9 bases. The germline V gene has CDR1 LNHNV and CDR2 YYDKDF (reference sequence). The V gene end was trimmed by 1 base and the J gene end by 4 bases; junction bases not matched to a gene: 11. This CDR3 has 17 residues. The CDR3 DNA sequence: TGTGCCACCAGCAGAGGGGGGTTTTGGACAGGGGCTTACGAGCAGTACTTC. Translated: CATSRGGFWTGAYEQYF.

The chain combines TRBV5-4 with TRBJ1-2; 10 bases line up with TRBD1. The J segment lost 2 bases and the V segment lost 2 bases, leaving 3 bases of the junction unmatched. Germline CDR1 SGHNT, CDR2 YYREEE (reference sequence). The CDR3 runs 15 residues. CDR3 amino acids: CASSFGTGANYGYTF. Written as DNA, the CDR3 is TGTGCCAGCAGCTTTGGGACAGGGGCCAACTATGGCTACACCTTC.

V and J are TRBV7-6 and TRBJ2-1; 7 bases fit TRBD2. J gave up 3 bases and V 0 bases, and 2 bases lay outside the gene matches. Germline loops: CDR1 SGHVS, CDR2 FNYEAQ. The CDR3 length is 15 residues. CDR3 bases: TGTGCCAGCAGCTTAGCGGGGGGGATCTACAATGAGCAGTTCTTC. Residues: CASSLAGGIYNEQFF.

This chain joins TRBV6-1 and TRBJ2-7, with 9 positions matching TRBD2. CDR1 and CDR2 (germline): MNHNS, SASEGT. The CDR3 sequence is 14 residues long. J lost 1 base, V lost 6 bases, and 4 bases had no gene match. The chain's CDR3 is CASRITSGSYEQYF. CDR3 bases: TGTGCCAGCAGAATAACTAGCGGGTCCTACGAGCAGTACTTC.

This chain uses TRBV19 with TRBJ1-2; TRBD1 matches 12 bases. This CDR3 has 16 amino acids. From germline, CDR1 is LNHDA and CDR2 SQIVND (reference sequence). The trim removed 6 bases at V and 8 bases at J, leaving 13 bases unmatched. The CDR3 region has the DNA TGTGCCAGTAGAAGGGACAGGGGGCTTTCATCTATCGGCTACACCTTC. It specifies CASRRDRGLSSIGYTF.

The chain uses TRBV5-5 and TRBJ1-1; 8 nucleotides match TRBD1. The CDR3 spans 15 residues. V shed 1 base and J 5 bases; nucleotides not matched to a gene: 7. Germline V gives CDR1 SGHKS, CDR2 YYEKEE (reference sequence). The CDR3 DNA reads TGTGCCAGCAGCTTGCTAGGGACAGGAGGGACTGAAGCTTTCTTT. This translates into CASSLLGTGGTEAFF.

The chain has TRBV9 and TRBJ1-2, with 9 bases fitting TRBD1. The CDR3 covers 18 residues. V dropped 4 bases and J dropped 4; count of bases not matched to a gene: 17. The germline CDR1 and CDR2 sequences are SGDLS and YYNGEE. In DNA, the CDR3 is TGTGCCAGCAGCCCCCGGACAGGGGTAATAGTCAGGGGCTATGGCTACACCTTC. Translation: CASSPRTGVIVRGYGYTF.